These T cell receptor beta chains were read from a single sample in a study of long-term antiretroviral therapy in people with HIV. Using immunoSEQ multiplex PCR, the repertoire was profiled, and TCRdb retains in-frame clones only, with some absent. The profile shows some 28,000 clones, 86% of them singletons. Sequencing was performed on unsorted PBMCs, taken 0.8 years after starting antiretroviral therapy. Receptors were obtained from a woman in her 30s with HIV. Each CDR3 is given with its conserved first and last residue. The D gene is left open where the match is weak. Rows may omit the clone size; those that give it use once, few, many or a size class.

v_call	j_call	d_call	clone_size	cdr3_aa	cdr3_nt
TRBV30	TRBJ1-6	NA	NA	CAWSQIGGYNSPLHF	TGTGCCTGGAGTCAAATTGGGGGATACAATTCACCCCTCCACTTT
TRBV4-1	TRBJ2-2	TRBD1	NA	CASRGQSRNTGELFF	TGCGCCAGCCGGGGACAGTCTCGGAACACCGGGGAGCTGTTTTTT
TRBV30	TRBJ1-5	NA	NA	CAWSPGGTRDQPQHF	TGTGCCTGGAGCCCCGGGGGGACCCGGGATCAGCCCCAGCATTTT
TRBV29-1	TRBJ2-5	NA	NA	CSVGVERRARETQYF	TGCAGCGTTGGCGTCGAGCGGCGAGCCAGAGAGACCCAGTACTTC
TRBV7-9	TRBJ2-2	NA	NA	CASSFGAGELFF	TGTGCCAGCAGCTTTGGGGCCGGGGAGCTGTTTTTT
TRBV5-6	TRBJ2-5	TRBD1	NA	CASSSPRGIGETQYF	TGTGCCAGCAGCTCCCCCAGGGGGATAGGGGAGACCCAGTACTTC
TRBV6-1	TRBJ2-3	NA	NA	CASSSLSHTQYF	TGTGCCAGCAGCTCTCTATCGCATACGCAGTATTTT
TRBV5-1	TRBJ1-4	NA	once	CASKGGSNEKLFF	TGCGCCAGCAAGGGGGGGTCTAATGAAAAACTGTTTTTT
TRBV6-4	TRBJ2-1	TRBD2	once	CASRKLAGGRNEQFF	TGTGCCAGCAGGAAACTAGCGGGGGGGCGCAATGAGCAGTTCTTC
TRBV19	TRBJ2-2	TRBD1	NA	CASRPGQANTGELFF	TGTGCCAGTAGGCCCGGACAGGCCAACACCGGGGAGCTGTTTTTT
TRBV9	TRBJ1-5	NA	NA	CASSGGVEQPQHF	TGTGCCAGCAGCGGGGGAGTGGAACAGCCCCAGCATTTT
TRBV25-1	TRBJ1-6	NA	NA	CASSELGSGTPHSPLHF	TGTGCCAGCAGTGAATTGGGCTCCGGGACACCCCATTCACCCCTCCACTTT
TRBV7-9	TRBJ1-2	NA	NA	CASTKGGISILHYGYTF	TGTGCCAGCACCAAGGGGGGTATCTCTATTCTTCACTATGGCTACACCTTC
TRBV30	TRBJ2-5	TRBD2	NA	CAWIGGGLAGGLETQYF	TGTGCCTGGATAGGCGGGGGACTAGCGGGGGGGCTTGAGACCCAGTACTTC
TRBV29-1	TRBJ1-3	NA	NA	CSVEGRQSSGNTIYF	TGCAGCGTTGAGGGCAGGCAGAGCTCTGGAAACACCATATATTTT
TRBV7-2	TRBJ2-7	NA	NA	CASSPAAGFGTEQYF	TGTGCCAGCAGCCCCGCGGCGGGTTTTGGCACCGAGCAGTACTTC
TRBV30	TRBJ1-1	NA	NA	CAWSVVTTNTEAFF	TGTGCCTGGAGTGTTGTGACCACAAACACTGAAGCTTTCTTT
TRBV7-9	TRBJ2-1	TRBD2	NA	CASSYAGEYNEQFF	TGTGCCAGCAGCTACGCGGGGGAGTACAATGAGCAGTTCTTC
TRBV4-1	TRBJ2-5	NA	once	CASSQAGETQYF	TGCGCCAGCAGCCAAGCGGGGGAGACCCAGTACTTC
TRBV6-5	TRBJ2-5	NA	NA	CASSYQEAQYF	TGTGCCAGCAGTTACCAGGAGGCCCAGTACTTC
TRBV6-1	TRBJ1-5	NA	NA	CASSTTLNQPQHF	TGTGCCAGCAGCACGACCCTCAATCAGCCCCAGCATTTT
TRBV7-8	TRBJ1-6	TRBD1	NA	CASSLKYWGRPGQGNSPLHF	TGTGCCAGCAGCTTAAAGTATTGGGGTCGACCGGGACAGGGAAATTCACCCCTCCACTTT
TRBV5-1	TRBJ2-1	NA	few	CASSPPVGDNNEQFF	TGCGCCAGCAGCCCGCCAGTAGGGGACAACAATGAGCAGTTCTTC
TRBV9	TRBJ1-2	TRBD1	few	CASSPGTGGIPHYGYTF	TGTGCCAGCAGCCCAGGGACAGGGGGCATTCCCCACTATGGCTACACCTTC
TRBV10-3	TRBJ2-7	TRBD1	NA	CAIRQGPNEQYF	TGTGCCATCCGACAGGGACCAAACGAGCAGTACTTC
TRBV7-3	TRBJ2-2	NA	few	CASSLTGTITGELFF	TGTGCCAGCAGCTTGACCGGGACCATCACCGGGGAGCTGTTTTTT
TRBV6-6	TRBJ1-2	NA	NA	CASLDYGYTF	TGTGCCAGCCTAGACTATGGCTACACCTTC
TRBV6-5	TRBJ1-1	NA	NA	CASSSYTEAFF	TGTGCCAGCAGTTCATACACTGAAGCTTTCTTT
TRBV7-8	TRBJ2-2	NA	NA	CASSLGGVTGELFF	TGTGCCAGCAGCTTAGGGGGTGTCACCGGGGAGCTGTTTTTT
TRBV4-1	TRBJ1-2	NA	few	CASSQGENRYGYTF	TGCGCCAGCAGCCAAGGGGAGAATCGCTATGGCTACACCTTC
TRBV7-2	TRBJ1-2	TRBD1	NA	CASSPGTGAYGYTF	TGTGCCAGCAGCCCCGGGACAGGGGCCTATGGCTACACCTTC
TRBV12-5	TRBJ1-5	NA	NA	CASAPSGTSNQPQHF	TGTGCTAGTGCTCCTTCAGGGACTAGCAATCAGCCCCAGCATTTT
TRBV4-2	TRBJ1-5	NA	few	CASSPFRDWNQPQHF	TGTGCCAGCAGCCCTTTCCGGGATTGGAATCAGCCCCAGCATTTT
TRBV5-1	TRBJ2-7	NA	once	CASSLEGRGYEQYF	TGCGCCAGCAGCTTGGAGGGGAGAGGCTACGAGCAGTACTTC
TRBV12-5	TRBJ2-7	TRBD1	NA	CASGLGTGRYEQYF	TGTGCTAGTGGTTTGGGGACAGGGAGGTACGAGCAGTACTTC
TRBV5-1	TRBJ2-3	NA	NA	CASSLGGASDTQYF	TGCGCCAGCAGCTTGGGGGGGGCGTCGGATACGCAGTATTTT
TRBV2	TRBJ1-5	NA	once	CASSEALFQPQHF	TGTGCCAGCAGTGAAGCGCTTTTCCAGCCCCAGCATTTT
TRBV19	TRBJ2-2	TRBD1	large	CASSINRDRGRRDGELFF	TGTGCCAGTAGTATTAACAGGGACAGGGGGCGCAGGGACGGGGAGCTGTTTTTT
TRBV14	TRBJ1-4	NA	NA	CASSRGILEKLFF	TGTGCCAGCAGCCGAGGGATATTGGAAAAACTGTTTTTT
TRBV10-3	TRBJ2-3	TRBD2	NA	CAISPGLAGGDTQYF	TGTGCCATCAGCCCAGGACTAGCGGGGGGTGATACGCAGTATTTT
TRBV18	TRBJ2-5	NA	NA	CASSPDRETQYF	TGTGCCAGCTCCCCGGACAGAGAGACCCAGTACTTC
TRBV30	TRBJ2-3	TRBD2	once	CAWSVLAGRIDTQYF	TGTGCCTGGAGTGTACTAGCGGGGAGGATAGATACGCAGTATTTT
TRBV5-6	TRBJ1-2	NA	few	CASSPNSGEHYGYTF	TGTGCCAGCAGCCCCAATTCAGGGGAACATTATGGCTACACCTTC
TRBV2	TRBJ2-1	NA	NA	CASTGLQGGSEQFF	TGTGCCAGCACCGGGCTCCAGGGGGGGAGTGAGCAGTTCTTC
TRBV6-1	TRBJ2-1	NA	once	CASSHRDRWGDEQFF	TGTGCCAGCAGCCACAGGGATCGGTGGGGAGATGAGCAGTTCTTC
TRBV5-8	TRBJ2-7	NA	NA	CASSLAPLGGIYEQYF	TGTGCCAGCAGCTTGGCGCCTCTTGGAGGGATCTACGAGCAGTACTTC
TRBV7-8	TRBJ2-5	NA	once	CASSRDQETQYF	TGTGCCAGCAGCCGGGACCAAGAGACCCAGTACTTC
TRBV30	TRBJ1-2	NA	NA	CAWSVAVRGGYTF	TGTGCCTGGAGTGTGGCCGTTCGCGGGGGCTACACCTTC
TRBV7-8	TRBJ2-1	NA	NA	CASSLAWPGDGEQFF	TGTGCCAGCAGCTTAGCCTGGCCCGGGGACGGTGAGCAGTTCTTC